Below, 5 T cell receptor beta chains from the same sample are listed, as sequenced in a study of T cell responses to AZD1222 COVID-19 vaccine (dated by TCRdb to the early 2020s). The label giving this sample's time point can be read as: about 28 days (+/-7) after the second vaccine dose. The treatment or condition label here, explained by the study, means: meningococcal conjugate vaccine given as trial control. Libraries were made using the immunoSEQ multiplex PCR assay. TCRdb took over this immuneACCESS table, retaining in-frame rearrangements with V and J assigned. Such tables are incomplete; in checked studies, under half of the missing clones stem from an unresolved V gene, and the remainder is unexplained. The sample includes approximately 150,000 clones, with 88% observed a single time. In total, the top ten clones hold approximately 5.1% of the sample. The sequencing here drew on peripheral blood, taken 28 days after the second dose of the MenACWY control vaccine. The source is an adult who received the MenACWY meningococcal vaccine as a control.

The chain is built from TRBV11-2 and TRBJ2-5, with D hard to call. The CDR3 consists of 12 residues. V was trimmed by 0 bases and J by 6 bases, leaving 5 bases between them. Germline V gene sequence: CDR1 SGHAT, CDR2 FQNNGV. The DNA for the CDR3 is TGTGCCAGCAGCTTAGAGACCCAGACCCAGTACTTC. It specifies CASSLETQTQYF.

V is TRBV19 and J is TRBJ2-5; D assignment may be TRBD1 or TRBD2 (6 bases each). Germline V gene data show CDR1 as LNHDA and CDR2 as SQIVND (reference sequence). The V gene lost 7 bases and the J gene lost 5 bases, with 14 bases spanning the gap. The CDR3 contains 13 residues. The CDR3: CASTPRGRETQYF. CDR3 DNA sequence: TGTGCCAGTACCCCCCGGGGGCGGGAGACCCAGTACTTC.

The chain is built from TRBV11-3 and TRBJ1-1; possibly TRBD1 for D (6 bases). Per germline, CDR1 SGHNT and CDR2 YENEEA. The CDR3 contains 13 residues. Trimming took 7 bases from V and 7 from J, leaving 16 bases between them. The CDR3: CASTPSTGYEAFF. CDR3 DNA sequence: TGTGCCAGCACCCCCTCGACAGGATATGAAGCTTTCTTT.

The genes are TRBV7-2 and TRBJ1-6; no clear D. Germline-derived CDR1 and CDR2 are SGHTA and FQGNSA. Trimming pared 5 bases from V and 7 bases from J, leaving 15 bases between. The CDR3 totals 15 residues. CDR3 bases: TGTGCCAGCAGCCCGGTCGGGAGGAGGAATTCACCCCTCCACTTT. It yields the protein CASSPVGRRNSPLHF.

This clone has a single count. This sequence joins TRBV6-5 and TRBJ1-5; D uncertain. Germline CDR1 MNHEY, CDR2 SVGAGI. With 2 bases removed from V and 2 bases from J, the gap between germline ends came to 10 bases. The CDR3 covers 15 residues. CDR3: CASSYGGLGNQPQHF. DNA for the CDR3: TGTGCCAGCAGTTACGGAGGTTTGGGCAATCAGCCCCAGCATTTT.